This passage covers 27 T cell receptor beta chains from one sample sequenced in a study of response to subunit inactivated influenza vaccine. MiXCR, run by TCRdb on the RT-PCR reads, gives a single entry per CDR3 protein. This sample yields 400,000 to 650,000 distinct CDR3 sequences, of which approximately 7.8% are seen a single time; around 12% belongs to the top ten. Sequencing used PBMCs from blood, obtained around 25 months after vaccination. The receptor source for this set is a man aged 45-69 years who received an inactivated influenza vaccine.

Ten or more counts support this clonotype. The V call is TRBV12-3 or TRBV12-4, the J call TRBJ1-2, with D perhaps matching TRBD1 (6 bases). There are 15 residues in the CDR3. V was trimmed by 3 bases and J by 4 bases, leaving 15 bases between them. The DNA of the CDR3 is TGTGCCAGCAGTTTTGCCCGGGGGCTCTCCTATGGCTACACCTTC. Its protein is CASSFARGLSYGYTF.

This clonotype was detected many times. The chain has TRBV5-6 and TRBJ2-7, with 12 nucleotides matching TRBD2. The length of the CDR3 is 14 residues. V lost 9 bases to trimming and J lost 2 bases; unmatched junction nucleotides: 6. CDR1 SGHDT and CDR2 YYEEEE come from the germline V gene. CDR3 nucleotides: TGTGCCACCTCTCTAGCGGGAGGGCCCTACGAGCAGTACTTC. Its protein product is CATSLAGGPYEQYF.

The V call is TRBV5-1, the J call TRBJ2-3, with 7 positions matching TRBD2. CDR3 length equals 15 residues. Germline V lookup: CDR1 SGHRS, CDR2 YFSETQ. Trimming at V came to 6 bases and at J to 4 bases, leaving 11 bases not matched to a gene. CDR3 amino acids: CASTPGGRGSDTQYF. The CDR3 DNA follows: TGCGCCAGCACCCCGGGGGGAAGGGGATCAGATACGCAGTATTTT.

This chain connects TRBV11-1 to TRBJ2-5, with 10 bases aligning to TRBD2. J was trimmed by 0 bases and V by 5 bases; bases with no gene match: 12. CDR1 is SGHAT and CDR2 is FQDESV in the germline V gene (reference sequence). This CDR3 region has 18 residues. DNA of the CDR3: TGTGCCAGCAGCCTAGTCACTAGCGGGGACCCGTACCAAGAGACCCAGTACTTC. It translates to CASSLVTSGDPYQETQYF.

The sample holds many counts of this clonotype. CDR3 coding DNA: TGTGCCAGCAGTTTGCTGGGGACAGTTTTTGAGGTTTACAATGAGCAGTTCTTC. Translated: CASSLLGTVFEVYNEQFF. The genes are TRBV28 and TRBJ2-1; 7 bases fit TRBD1. The germline V gene has CDR1 MDHEN and CDR2 SYDVKM. V gave up 3 bases and J gave up 4 bases; unmatched junction bases: 15. The length of the CDR3 is 18 residues.

This chain joins TRBV5-1 and TRBJ2-1; TRBD2 matches at 11 bases. V shed 2 bases, J shed 4 bases, and the junction held 14 bases outside the gene matches. The CDR3 length is 19 residues. Germline loops: CDR1 SGHRS, CDR2 YFSETQ. CDR3 DNA: TGCGCCAGCAGCTTTGGGCGAGCTAGCGGGGGGTTGCCTTACAATGAGCAGTTCTTC. It translates to CASSFGRASGGLPYNEQFF.

The chain couples TRBV7-2 to TRBJ2-1, with D perhaps being TRBD1 or TRBD2 (6 bases each). CDR3 length: 15 residues. V lost 3 bases and J lost 5, with 14 bases in between. Per the germline V gene, CDR1 is SGHTA and CDR2 is FQGNSA. In DNA, the CDR3 is TGTGCCAGCAGCTTCCCCGGGGGCCCCCACAATGAGCAGTTCTTC. This encodes CASSFPGGPHNEQFF.

The genes are TRBV4-1 and TRBJ2-1; TRBD2 agrees at 7 bases. This CDR3 region has 13 residues. CDR1 is MGHRA and CDR2 is YSYEKL in the germline V gene. The V and J ends lost 1 base and 10 bases, in that order; junction bases with no gene match: 4. For the CDR3, the DNA is TGCGCCAGCAGCCAAGTGGGAGGGGAGGAGCAGTTCTTC. Translation: CASSQVGGEEQFF.

In the case of this clonotype: A much bigger clone sits one base away, suggesting this may be a read error. The chain employs TRBV20-1 and TRBJ2-7; TRBD1 agrees at 7 bases. The J segment lost 3 bases and the V segment lost 6 bases, leaving 8 bases of the junction unmatched. CDR3 length equals 13 residues. Germline V gives CDR1 DFQATT, CDR2 SNEGSKA (reference sequence). The CDR3: CSAQIQGLYEQYF. The CDR3 coding sequence is TGCAGTGCACAAATACAGGGGCTCTACGAGCAGTACTTC.

This clonotype was seen more than once but under ten times. The rearrangement links TRBV20-1 to TRBJ2-7; D uncertain. Germline values: CDR1 DFQATT, CDR2 SNEGSKA (reference sequence). The CDR3 loop spans 13 amino acids. Trimming took off 5 bases at V and 1 base at J, with 12 bases between the two ends. This chain's CDR3 is CSAQLHRSYEQYF. The CDR3 DNA reads as TGCAGTGCTCAACTTCACAGATCCTACGAGCAGTACTTC.

This clonotype was seen a few times. The J gene is TRBJ2-1, the V gene TRBV20-1; 13 positions match TRBD2. In germline, CDR1 is DFQATT, CDR2 SNEGSKA (reference sequence). The junction had 5 bases not matched to a gene; V was cut back by 5 bases and J by 4 bases. The CDR3 is 15 residues long. The CDR3 DNA reads as TGCAGTGCTCAACTAGCGGGGGGGCGATACAATGAGCAGTTCTTC. Protein: CSAQLAGGRYNEQFF.

This clonotype was found a few times. The chain links TRBV20-1 to TRBJ1-1; D is perhaps TRBD1 (5 bases). The CDR3 contains 13 residues. From germline, CDR1 is DFQATT and CDR2 SNEGSKA (reference sequence). V was cut by 1 base and J by 4 bases, with 10 bases left in between. As DNA, the CDR3 is TGCAGTGCTAGAGGTTCGGGGGGCACTGAAGCTTTCTTT. Protein: CSARGSGGTEAFF.

V is TRBV30 and J is TRBJ1-5; D might be TRBD1 (5 bases). This CDR3 has 14 residues. Trimming removed 0 bases from V and 3 bases from J, with 9 bases in between. The germline gives CDR1 GTSNPN, CDR2 SVGIG (reference sequence). This CDR3 is CAWSVGTANQPQHF. CDR3 nucleotides: TGTGCCTGGAGTGTGGGGACGGCCAATCAGCCCCAGCATTTT. Full variable domain (outside the CDR3, taken from reference TRBV30 and TRBJ1-5): SQTIHQWPATLVQPVGSPLSLECTVEGTSNPNLYWYRQAAGRGLQLLFYSVGIGQISSEVPQNLSASRPQDRQFILSSKKLLLSDSGFYLCAWSVGTANQPQHFGDGTRLSIL.

This clonotype turned up a few times. The V gene is TRBV28, the J gene TRBJ1-6; D gene uncertain. The CDR3 is 13 residues long. Germline loops: CDR1 MDHEN, CDR2 SYDVKM. Trimming stripped 10 bases from V and 0 bases from J, with 7 bases between. CDR3 sequence reads: CATRSSYNSPLHF. CDR3 coding DNA: TGTGCCACGCGGAGCTCCTATAATTCACCCCTCCACTTT.

This clonotype occurred a few times. The chain uses TRBV7-6 and TRBJ2-1; 7 bases match TRBD2. The J segment lost 3 bases and the V segment lost 6 bases, leaving 14 bases of the junction unmatched. This CDR3 has 17 amino acids. In germline, CDR1 is SGHVS, CDR2 FNYEAQ. Written as DNA, the CDR3 is TGTGCCAGCAGTCCCGACCTCTGGGGCGGGAGCTACAATGAGCAGTTCTTC. This codes for CASSPDLWGGSYNEQFF. Supplemented by reference TRBV7-6 and TRBJ2-1, the full variable domain reads GAGVSQSPRYKVTKRGQDVALRCDPISGHVSLYWYRQALGQGPEFLTYFNYEAQQDKSGLPNDRFSAERPEGSISTLTIQRTEQRDSAMYRCASSPDLWGGSYNEQFFGPGTRLTVL.

This clonotype showed up many times. This chain uses TRBV27 with TRBJ2-1, with TRBD1 matching over 7 bases. CDR1 and CDR2 (germline): MNHEY, SMNVEV (reference sequence). V was pared by 7 bases and J by 5 bases, with 8 bases of the junction left unmatched. This CDR3 is built from 14 residues. This CDR3 reads CASTRDRHNNEQFF. CDR3 coding DNA: TGTGCCAGCACCCGGGACAGACATAACAATGAGCAGTTCTTC.

This clonotype was detected only a few times. The chain carries TRBV9 and TRBJ1-6; possibly TRBD1 for D (6 bases). Germline V gene data show CDR1 as SGDLS and CDR2 as YYNGEE. V lost 3 bases and J 10 bases, leaving 17 bases between the germline ends. The CDR3 is 15 residues long. CDR3 DNA sequence: TGTGCCAGCAGCGGGAACAGGGTTGTGGAGTCACCCCTCCACTTT. Translated, it gives CASSGNRVVESPLHF. Using reference TRBV9 and TRBJ1-6 for the parts outside the CDR3, the full variable domain is DSGVTQTPKHLITATGQRVTLRCSPRSGDLSVYWYQQSLDQGLQFLIQYYNGEERAKGNILERFSAQQFPDLHSELNLSSLELGDSALYFCASSGNRVVESPLHFGNGTRLTVT.

The J gene is TRBJ1-5, the V gene TRBV24-1, with 7 bases matching TRBD1. The CDR3 is 16 residues long. Germline loops: CDR1 KGHDR, CDR2 SFDVKD. Trimming at V came to 3 bases and at J to 3 bases, leaving 7 bases not matched to a gene. CDR3 sequence reads: CATSDPGRGLNQPQHF. In DNA form, the CDR3 reads TGTGCCACCAGTGATCCGGGTAGGGGGCTCAATCAGCCCCAGCATTTT.

This clonotype appeared many times. The V and J genes are TRBV15 and TRBJ2-7; D gene unclear. V lost 2 bases and J lost 3, with 8 bases in between. Germline CDR1 is LNHNV and CDR2 is YYDKDF (reference sequence). The CDR3 has 13 residues. For the CDR3, the DNA is TGTGCCACCAGCAGATGGGGTCTCTACGAGCAGTACTTC. Encoded protein: CATSRWGLYEQYF.

This clonotype turned up a few times. The chain carries TRBV12-3 or TRBV12-4 and TRBJ1-3; a possible D gene is TRBD1 (6 bases). The length of the CDR3 is 16 residues. Trimming pared 3 bases from V and 2 bases from J, leaving 14 bases between. This CDR3 reads CASSFVLGGTGNTIYF. For the CDR3, the DNA is TGTGCCAGCAGTTTTGTTCTAGGGGGTACTGGAAACACCATATATTTT.

The chain combines TRBV5-1 with TRBJ2-5; D perhaps matches TRBD2 (5 bases). In germline, CDR1 is SGHRS, CDR2 YFSETQ. CDR3 size: 14 residues. Trimming cost V 4 bases and J 5 bases, with 15 bases left between them. CDR3 in amino acids: CASSARGQRETQYF. Written as DNA, the CDR3 is TGCGCCAGCAGCGCCCGGGGTCAGAGGGAGACCCAGTACTTC.

V usage is TRBV6-1 and J usage is TRBJ1-6; possible D gene TRBD1, 5 bases. CDR1 MNHNS and CDR2 SASEGT come from the germline V gene. The germline V and J ends were trimmed by 7 bases and 9 bases, with 10 bases remaining between them. The CDR3 contains 12 residues. Here the CDR3 DNA reads TGTGCCAGCAACAGACAGACTTCACCCCTCCACTTT. Translating it yields CASNRQTSPLHF.

This clonotype was counted a few times. The chain recombines TRBV20-1 with TRBJ2-7, with D unclear. The CDR3 sequence is 11 residues long. The germline V gene has CDR1 DFQATT and CDR2 SNEGSKA (reference sequence). With 4 bases removed from V and 2 bases from J, the gap between germline ends came to 6 bases. The DNA for the CDR3 is TGCAGTGCTAAGAGCCCCTACGAGCAGTACTTC. The encoded protein is CSAKSPYEQYF.

The chain combines TRBV9 with TRBJ2-2; D not certain. CDR1 and CDR2 (germline): SGDLS, YYNGEE. V lost 0 bases, J lost 1 base, and 1 base lay in between. This CDR3 contains 13 residues. CDR3 sequence reads: CASSVENTGELFF. The DNA of the CDR3 is TGTGCCAGCAGCGTAGAGAACACCGGGGAGCTGTTTTTT.

This clonotype was observed a handful of times. The chain couples TRBV20-1 to TRBJ2-7; 9 bases are shared with TRBD2. Germline V gene lookup returns CDR1 DFQATT and CDR2 SNEGSKA (reference sequence). This CDR3 has 14 residues. The junction had 13 bases not matched to a gene; V was cut back by 6 bases and J by 7 bases. CDR3: CSAAGREGPEEQYF. The DNA for the CDR3 is TGCAGTGCGGCCGGGCGGGAGGGCCCCGAAGAGCAGTACTTC.

This clonotype appeared a few times. This chain joins TRBV3-1 and TRBJ1-6, with 7 bases identical to TRBD1. The junction had 2 bases not matched to a gene; V was cut back by 3 bases and J by 0 bases. Germline V gene sequence: CDR1 LGHDT, CDR2 YNNKEL (reference sequence). CDR3 length: 16 amino acids. The CDR3, as DNA: TGTGCCAGCAGCCAGACAGGGAGCTCCTATAATTCACCCCTCCACTTT. Its protein is CASSQTGSSYNSPLHF.

This clonotype was seen repeatedly, ten times or more. The chain is built from TRBV29-1 and TRBJ1-4, with 9 nucleotides matching TRBD1. Germline V gene lookup returns CDR1 SQVTM and CDR2 ANQGSEA. This CDR3 region has 15 residues. Unmatched junction bases numbered 6, after V lost 5 bases and J lost 2 bases. Written as DNA, the CDR3 is TGCAGCGTTTCGGACAGGGGATCTACTAATGAAAAACTGTTTTTT. The encoded protein is CSVSDRGSTNEKLFF.